This T cell receptor (beta chain) was identified during a study of blood T cell repertoires in COVID-19. This CDR3 comprises 15 residues. Trimming stripped 6 bases from V and 8 bases from J, with 19 bases between. Germline CDR1 and CDR2: MDHEN and SYDVKM. Method: immunoSEQ multiplex PCR; TCRdb's copy keeps in-frame clones and lacks some. The sample lists 350,000 to 400,000 clones, approximately 89% occurring once. The TCR was taken from a man in his forties in a cohort exposed to, infected with or recovered from COVID-19 (not recorded which). The chain couples TRBV28 to TRBJ1-4; no clear D. The sample consisted of PBMCs or T cells enriched from blood (not recorded which). The CDR3 region has the DNA TGTGCCAGCAGGCCTTTGACACCTCGCGGGGAAAAACTGTTTTTT. Amino acid sequence: CASRPLTPRGEKLFF.